This T cell receptor beta chain was documented in a study of blood T cell repertoires in COVID-19. Overall study: Researchers got acute and convalescent COVID-19 samples from the United States, Italy and Spain. Sources were T cells, B-cell-depleted T cells, or PBMCs; the material itself was cDNA or gDNA.

Authors' processing steps: Amplification of reference gene primers was used by the study to estimate nucleated cell counts. Data came from immunoSEQ multiplex PCR; TCRdb stores just in-frame clones and leaves some out. V and J calls and clone size are as listed in that table; D and trimming were resolved from the DNA. The sample shows about 50,000 clones, just over 85% of them seen only once. The clonotype was recovered from a man between 65 and 85 years old with acute or convalescent COVID-19. The sequencing input was peripheral blood.

The CDR3 coding sequence is TGTGCCAGCAGCTTGCAGGGACTAGCGGGAGTCCCTGAGCAGTTCTTC. This codes for CASSLQGLAGVPEQFF. The J gene is TRBJ2-1, the V gene TRBV5-4; 14 bases agree with TRBD2. The germline gives CDR1 SGHNT, CDR2 YYREEE (reference sequence). The V gene end was trimmed by 1 base and the J gene end by 9 bases; junction bases not matched to a gene: 6. This CDR3 spans 16 amino acids.